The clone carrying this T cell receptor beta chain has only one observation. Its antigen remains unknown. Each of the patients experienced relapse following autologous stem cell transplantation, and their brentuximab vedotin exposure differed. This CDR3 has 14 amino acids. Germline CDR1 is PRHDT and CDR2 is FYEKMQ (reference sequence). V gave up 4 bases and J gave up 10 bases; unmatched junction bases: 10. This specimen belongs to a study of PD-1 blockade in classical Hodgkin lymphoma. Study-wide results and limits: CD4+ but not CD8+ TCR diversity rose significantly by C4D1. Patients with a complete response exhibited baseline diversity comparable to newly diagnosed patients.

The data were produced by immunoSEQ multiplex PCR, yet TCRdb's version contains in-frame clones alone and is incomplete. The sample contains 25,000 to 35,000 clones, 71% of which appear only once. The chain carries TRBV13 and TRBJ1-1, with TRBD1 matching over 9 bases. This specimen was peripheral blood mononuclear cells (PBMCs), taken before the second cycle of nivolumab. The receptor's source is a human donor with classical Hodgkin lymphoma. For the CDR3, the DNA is TGTGCCAGCAGCTCAACGATTACACAGGGGGCAGCTTTCTTT. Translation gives CASSSTITQGAAFF.